The rows below give T cell receptor beta chains drawn from one sample of a study of CD8 T cells in Susac syndrome. TCRdb reprocessed the immunoSEQ multiplex PCR reads via MiXCR and lists one record per CDR3 protein. This table holds 75,000 to 95,000 distinct CDR3 sequences, 85% to 95% found once. The sequenced sample was CD8+ T cells from PBMCs. The receptor set was obtained from a human donor with Susac syndrome. Both conserved end residues are part of each CDR3. Each record gives: clone size, D gene, V gene, J gene, CDR3 DNA, CDR3 protein. The D gene is left open where the match is weak. For some rows the clone size is stated as once, few or many, or as a class when expanded; others skip it.

clone_size: -; d_call: TRBD2; v_call: TRBV20-1; j_call: TRBJ2-1; cdr3_nt: TGCAGTGCTAGGGTCGGGAGGGGGTACAATGAGCAGTTCTTC; cdr3_aa: CSARVGRGYNEQFF
clone_size: -; d_call: TRBD2; v_call: TRBV29-1; j_call: TRBJ2-7; cdr3_nt: TGCAGCGCGGGAGGACTAGCGGGAGGAGACGAGCAGTACTTC; cdr3_aa: CSAGGLAGGDEQYF
clone_size: -; d_call: -; v_call: TRBV27; j_call: TRBJ1-5; cdr3_nt: TGTGCCAGCAGGCAGGGGTTTGGCAATCAGCCCCAGCATTTT; cdr3_aa: CASRQGFGNQPQHF
clone_size: -; d_call: TRBD2; v_call: TRBV20-1; j_call: TRBJ2-2; cdr3_nt: TGCAGTGCCGTTAGCGGGACCGCCGGGGAGCTGTTTTTT; cdr3_aa: CSAVSGTAGELFF
clone_size: -; d_call: -; v_call: TRBV4-1; j_call: TRBJ2-5; cdr3_nt: TGCGCCAGCAGCCAAGTCCCTATCCAAGAGACCCAGTACTTC; cdr3_aa: CASSQVPIQETQYF
clone_size: -; d_call: TRBD1; v_call: TRBV5-5; j_call: TRBJ2-1; cdr3_nt: TGTGCCAGCAGCTGGGGGACAGAGAATGAGCAGTTCTTC; cdr3_aa: CASSWGTENEQFF
clone_size: -; d_call: -; v_call: TRBV3-1; j_call: TRBJ1-2; cdr3_nt: TGTGCCAGCAGAGGGGGAGGAGGCTACACCTTC; cdr3_aa: CASRGGGGYTF
clone_size: -; d_call: -; v_call: TRBV12-3/TRBV12-4; j_call: TRBJ2-7; cdr3_nt: TGTGCCAGCAGTGGAGAAAGACTGACACCCTACGAGCAGTACTTC; cdr3_aa: CASSGERLTPYEQYF
clone_size: -; d_call: -; v_call: TRBV13; j_call: TRBJ2-3; cdr3_nt: TGTGCCAGCAGCTTCGGGGTGTTGGGCACAGATACGCAGTATTTT; cdr3_aa: CASSFGVLGTDTQYF
clone_size: -; d_call: TRBD2; v_call: TRBV15; j_call: TRBJ2-1; cdr3_nt: TGTGCCACCAAAGCCGGGACTAACTTTAATGAGCAGTTCTTC; cdr3_aa: CATKAGTNFNEQFF
clone_size: -; d_call: -; v_call: TRBV7-2; j_call: TRBJ1-5; cdr3_nt: TGTGCCAGCAGCGCTAGGAGAGATCAGCCCCAGCATTTT; cdr3_aa: CASSARRDQPQHF
clone_size: -; d_call: -; v_call: TRBV29-1; j_call: TRBJ2-2; cdr3_nt: TGCAGCGTTGACGTCAACACCGGGGAGCTGTTTTTT; cdr3_aa: CSVDVNTGELFF
clone_size: -; d_call: -; v_call: TRBV20-1; j_call: TRBJ2-7; cdr3_nt: TGCAGTGCTACTAGAGTAGAAGGCTACGAGCAGTACTTC; cdr3_aa: CSATRVEGYEQYF
clone_size: -; d_call: TRBD2; v_call: TRBV27; j_call: TRBJ2-2; cdr3_nt: TGTGCCAGCAGTTTCGGGACTAAGGGCGGGGAGCTGTTTTTT; cdr3_aa: CASSFGTKGGELFF
clone_size: -; d_call: TRBD2; v_call: TRBV13; j_call: TRBJ2-7; cdr3_nt: TGTGCCAGCAGCCACCCTAGCGGGACTCGGTACGAGCAGTACTTC; cdr3_aa: CASSHPSGTRYEQYF
clone_size: -; d_call: -; v_call: TRBV19; j_call: TRBJ2-3; cdr3_nt: TGTGCCAGTAGTATTCAGGAGGGCACAGATACGCAGTATTTT; cdr3_aa: CASSIQEGTDTQYF
clone_size: -; d_call: TRBD1; v_call: TRBV18; j_call: TRBJ2-5; cdr3_nt: TGTGCCAGCTCACCCGGGACAGACCAAGAGACCCAGTACTTC; cdr3_aa: CASSPGTDQETQYF
clone_size: once; d_call: -; v_call: TRBV29-1; j_call: TRBJ2-1; cdr3_nt: TGCAGCGTTGTCCACAGGGCTAGCCTGGTCAGTGAGCAGTTCTTC; cdr3_aa: CSVVHRASLVSEQFF
clone_size: -; d_call: TRBD1; v_call: TRBV7-9; j_call: TRBJ1-2; cdr3_nt: TGTGCCAGCAGCTTACCCACAGGGGCCAACTATGGCTACACCTTC; cdr3_aa: CASSLPTGANYGYTF
clone_size: -; d_call: -; v_call: TRBV10-3; j_call: TRBJ1-1; cdr3_nt: TGTGCCATCAGTGGTGGCAGCTACACTGAAGCTTTCTTT; cdr3_aa: CAISGGSYTEAFF
clone_size: -; d_call: -; v_call: TRBV4-1; j_call: TRBJ1-1; cdr3_nt: TGCGCCAGCAGCCAAGAACCCCCAGGGTCGAACACTGAAGCTTTCTTT; cdr3_aa: CASSQEPPGSNTEAFF
clone_size: -; d_call: -; v_call: TRBV20-1; j_call: TRBJ2-2; cdr3_nt: TGCAGTGCTAATCTCCTCACCGGGGAGCTGTTTTTT; cdr3_aa: CSANLLTGELFF
clone_size: -; d_call: TRBD1; v_call: TRBV29-1; j_call: TRBJ1-2; cdr3_nt: TGCAGCGTTCGGACAGGGGAGGACTATGGCTACACCTTC; cdr3_aa: CSVRTGEDYGYTF
clone_size: -; d_call: TRBD2; v_call: TRBV7-8; j_call: TRBJ2-1; cdr3_nt: TGTGCCAGCAGCTTAGGGGTGCGGGAGGGCCTCTACAATGAGCAGTTCTTC; cdr3_aa: CASSLGVREGLYNEQFF
clone_size: -; d_call: TRBD2; v_call: TRBV20-1; j_call: TRBJ2-5; cdr3_nt: TGCAGTGCTAGAGATTTGACTAGCGGGAGTATGGAGACCCAGTACTTC; cdr3_aa: CSARDLTSGSMETQYF
clone_size: -; d_call: -; v_call: TRBV6-5; j_call: TRBJ2-5; cdr3_nt: TGTGCCAGCAGCCCCGATTTCTCGGAGACCCAGTACTTC; cdr3_aa: CASSPDFSETQYF
clone_size: -; d_call: -; v_call: TRBV20-1; j_call: TRBJ2-5; cdr3_nt: TGCAGTGCTACCCTCGGGGGGACCCAGTACTTC; cdr3_aa: CSATLGGTQYF
clone_size: -; d_call: -; v_call: TRBV20-1; j_call: TRBJ2-7; cdr3_nt: TGCAGTGCTAGTCCCATTACCTCGGGGACTTCCCTCGAGCAGTACTTC; cdr3_aa: CSASPITSGTSLEQYF
clone_size: -; d_call: TRBD2; v_call: TRBV4-3; j_call: TRBJ2-7; cdr3_nt: TGCGCCAGCAGCCAAGATGATGTTAGCGGGAGTAATGACGAGCAGTACTTC; cdr3_aa: CASSQDDVSGSNDEQYF
clone_size: -; d_call: TRBD2; v_call: TRBV27; j_call: TRBJ2-1; cdr3_nt: TGTGCCAGCAGTTCCCCTCTAGCGGAAGGAAGGAATGAGCAGTTCTTC; cdr3_aa: CASSSPLAEGRNEQFF
clone_size: -; d_call: -; v_call: TRBV3-1; j_call: TRBJ2-5; cdr3_nt: TGTGCCAGCAGCCCGCAGGACAGCCCTGCAGAGACCCAGTACTTC; cdr3_aa: CASSPQDSPAETQYF
clone_size: -; d_call: TRBD1; v_call: TRBV29-1; j_call: TRBJ2-3; cdr3_nt: TGCAGCGTTGGGGACAGGGAGAGCACAGATACGCAGTATTTT; cdr3_aa: CSVGDRESTDTQYF
clone_size: once; d_call: -; v_call: TRBV4-3; j_call: TRBJ1-5; cdr3_nt: TGCGCCAGCAGCCAAAAGGTCGGTCAGCCCCAGCATTTT; cdr3_aa: CASSQKVGQPQHF
clone_size: once; d_call: TRBD1; v_call: TRBV3-1; j_call: TRBJ2-4; cdr3_nt: TGTGCCAGCGCCATAATACAGGGGGGCATTCAGTACTTC; cdr3_aa: CASAIIQGGIQYF
clone_size: -; d_call: TRBD1; v_call: TRBV29-1; j_call: TRBJ2-2; cdr3_nt: TGCAGCGTTGTAGGGACAGGGAACACCGGGGAGCTGTTTTTT; cdr3_aa: CSVVGTGNTGELFF
clone_size: -; d_call: TRBD1; v_call: TRBV29-1; j_call: TRBJ1-1; cdr3_nt: TGCAGCGTTTCAGGGGGAACTGAAGCTTTCTTT; cdr3_aa: CSVSGGTEAFF
clone_size: -; d_call: TRBD2; v_call: TRBV20-1; j_call: TRBJ2-1; cdr3_nt: TGCAGTGCTATAGCGGGTCCAAATGAGCAGTTCTTC; cdr3_aa: CSAIAGPNEQFF
clone_size: once; d_call: TRBD1; v_call: TRBV29-1; j_call: TRBJ1-2; cdr3_nt: TGCAGCGTTGAGAAGGGGGCTGTTGGCTACACCTTC; cdr3_aa: CSVEKGAVGYTF
clone_size: -; d_call: -; v_call: TRBV15; j_call: TRBJ1-1; cdr3_nt: TGTGCCACCAGCCCGGGACATTTGAACACTGAAGCTTTCTTT; cdr3_aa: CATSPGHLNTEAFF
clone_size: -; d_call: -; v_call: TRBV9; j_call: TRBJ2-2; cdr3_nt: TGTGCCAGCAGCGATCCGGGACAAGACGGTACACACACCGGGGAGCTGTTTTTT; cdr3_aa: CASSDPGQDGTHTGELFF
clone_size: -; d_call: -; v_call: TRBV5-6; j_call: TRBJ1-2; cdr3_nt: TGTGCCAGCAGCTTTGGGTTAGGCTACACCTTC; cdr3_aa: CASSFGLGYTF
clone_size: -; d_call: -; v_call: TRBV12-3/TRBV12-4; j_call: TRBJ1-2; cdr3_nt: TGTGCCAGCAGTCCAGCTCGGAACTATGGCTACACCTTC; cdr3_aa: CASSPARNYGYTF
clone_size: once; d_call: -; v_call: TRBV27; j_call: TRBJ2-6; cdr3_nt: TGTGCCAGCAGGCGTGACAGAGCTGGGGCCAACGTCCTGACTTTC; cdr3_aa: CASRRDRAGANVLTF
clone_size: once; d_call: -; v_call: TRBV11-2; j_call: TRBJ2-1; cdr3_nt: TGTGCCAGCAGCTTTGGGGTCAATGAGCAGTTCTTC; cdr3_aa: CASSFGVNEQFF
clone_size: -; d_call: -; v_call: TRBV29-1; j_call: TRBJ2-7; cdr3_nt: TGCAGCGTTGCCGACGGATTCTACGAGCAGTACTTC; cdr3_aa: CSVADGFYEQYF